Each of the 4 T cell receptor beta chains below was sequenced from the same sample in a study of Graves' ophthalmopathy and Graves' hyperthyroidism. Amplification from RNA transcripts yielded the TCR beta CDR3 regions. RT-PCR was first run with HTBI primers, then multiplex PCR in a second round. TCRdb called the multiplex PCR reads again in MiXCR, with one record for every CDR3 protein. The sample comprises 600,000 to 650,000 distinct CDR3 sequences, 20% to 25% of which are singletons, and approximately 7% rests with the top ten. Sequenced material: peripheral blood. Receptor source: a young woman with stable Graves' hyperthyroidism. Some clones in this sample may be carry-over from other donors' samples.

This clonotype was counted at least ten times. The gene calls are TRBV15 and TRBJ2-2; the match to TRBD1 covers 8 bases. The V gene end was trimmed by 1 base and the J gene end by 4 bases; junction bases not matched to a gene: 5. This CDR3 region has 16 residues. Germline V lookup: CDR1 LNHNV, CDR2 YYDKDF (reference sequence). CDR3 sequence: CATSRARGRSTGELFF. The CDR3 nucleotides read TGTGCCACCAGCAGAGCCAGGGGGCGGAGCACCGGGGAGCTGTTTTTT.

This clonotype was seen ten or more times. This chain joins TRBV7-9 and TRBJ1-2; tentatively, D is TRBD1 (6 bases). Germline V CDR1 and CDR2: SEHNR, FQNEAQ (reference sequence). The V end lost 5 bases, the J end lost 4 bases, and 14 bases lay between the germline ends. CDR3 length: 14 residues. The CDR3 loop is CASSLGGLGYGYTF. In nucleotides, the CDR3 is TGTGCCAGCAGCCTAGGGGGACTTGGCTATGGCTACACCTTC.

Ten or more counts support this clonotype. The chain is built from TRBV27 and TRBJ1-2; TRBD1 might be the D (5 bases). Germline CDR1 is MNHEY and CDR2 is SMNVEV (reference sequence). The CDR3 is made up of 13 amino acids. Trimming stripped 0 bases from V and 7 bases from J, with 9 bases between. The DNA for the CDR3 is TGTGCCAGCAGTTTATCCAGGGTGTCTGGCTACACCTTC. Translation: CASSLSRVSGYTF.

In this sample, this clonotype turned up many times. A much larger clone lies one base from this, so it may be a read error. This chain joins TRBV19 and TRBJ2-5; TRBD1 aligns across 8 bases. With 10 bases clipped from V and 2 bases from J, the junction kept 3 bases outside the gene matches. The CDR3 length is 12 residues. Germline lookup yields CDR1 LNHDA and CDR2 SQIVND (reference sequence). CDR3 residues: CATGQGQETQYF. CDR3 bases: TGTGCCACAGGACAGGGACAAGAGACCCAGTACTTC.